The entry below describes one TCR beta chain. This record comes from a study of T cell changes during pregnancy in multiple sclerosis. V was cut by 5 bases and J by 1 base, with 14 bases left in between. The CDR3 runs 15 residues. Germline values: CDR1 SGHNT, CDR2 YENEEA. TCRdb's copy holds only in-frame clones and misses some; the assay was immunoSEQ multiplex PCR. The data contain about 87,000 clones, 90% to 95% of them singletons. J is TRBJ1-1 and V is TRBV11-3, with D uncertain. The sequences come from peripheral blood, collected in the third trimester of pregnancy. The sequence derives from a female donor in good health, enrolled as a control in a pregnancy study. The CDR3 region is CASSQRSAGNTEAFF. In nucleotides, the CDR3 is TGTGCCAGCAGCCAAAGGAGCGCGGGGAACACTGAAGCTTTCTTT.